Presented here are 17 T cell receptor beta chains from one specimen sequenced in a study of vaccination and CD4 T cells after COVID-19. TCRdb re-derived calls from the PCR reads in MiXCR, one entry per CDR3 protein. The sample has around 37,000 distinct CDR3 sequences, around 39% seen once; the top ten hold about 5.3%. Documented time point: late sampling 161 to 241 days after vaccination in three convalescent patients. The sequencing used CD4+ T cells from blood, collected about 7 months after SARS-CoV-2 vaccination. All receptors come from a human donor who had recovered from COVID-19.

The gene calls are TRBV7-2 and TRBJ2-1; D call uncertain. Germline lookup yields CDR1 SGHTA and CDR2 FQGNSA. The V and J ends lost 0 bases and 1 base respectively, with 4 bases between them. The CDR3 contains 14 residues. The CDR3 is CASSLAGSYNEQFF. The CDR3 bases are TGTGCCAGCAGCTTAGCGGGGTCCTACAATGAGCAGTTCTTC.

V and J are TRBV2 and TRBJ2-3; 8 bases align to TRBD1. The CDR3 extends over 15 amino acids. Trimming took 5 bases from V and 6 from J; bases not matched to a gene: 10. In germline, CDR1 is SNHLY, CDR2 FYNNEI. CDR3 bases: TGTGCCAGCAGTTCCCACGGACAGGGCGGGGATACGCAGTATTTT. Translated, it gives CASSSHGQGGDTQYF.

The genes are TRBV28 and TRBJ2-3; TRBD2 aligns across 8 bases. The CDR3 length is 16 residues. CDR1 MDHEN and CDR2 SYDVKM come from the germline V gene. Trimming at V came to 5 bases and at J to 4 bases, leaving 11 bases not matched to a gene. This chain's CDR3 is CASSPPLAGGSDTQYF. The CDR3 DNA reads TGTGCCAGCAGTCCCCCCCTGGCGGGAGGTTCAGATACGCAGTATTTT.

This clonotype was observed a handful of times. The CDR3: CASSSQGTEAFF. The CDR3 bases are TGTGCCAGCAGCTCACAGGGAACCGAAGCTTTCTTT. The rearrangement uses TRBV7-6 and TRBJ1-1, with TRBD1 as a possible D gene (6 bases). The length of the CDR3 is 12 residues. The V gene lost 4 bases and the J gene lost 8 bases, with 11 bases spanning the gap. CDR1 and CDR2 (germline): SGHVS, FNYEAQ.

DNA for the CDR3: TGTGCCAGCAGCCTGGGAGGTGGTAACTATGGCTACACCTTC. It translates to CASSLGGGNYGYTF. The chain employs TRBV5-4 and TRBJ1-2; no definite D call. V gave up 4 bases and J gave up 1 base, with 11 bases separating them. Per germline, CDR1 SGHNT and CDR2 YYREEE (reference sequence). The CDR3 has 14 amino acids.

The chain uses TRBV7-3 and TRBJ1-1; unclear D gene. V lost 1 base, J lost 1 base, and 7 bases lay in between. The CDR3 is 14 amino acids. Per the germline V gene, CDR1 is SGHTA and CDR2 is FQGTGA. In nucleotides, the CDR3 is TGTGCCAGCAGCTTAAACAGTGGGAACACTGAAGCTTTCTTT. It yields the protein CASSLNSGNTEAFF.

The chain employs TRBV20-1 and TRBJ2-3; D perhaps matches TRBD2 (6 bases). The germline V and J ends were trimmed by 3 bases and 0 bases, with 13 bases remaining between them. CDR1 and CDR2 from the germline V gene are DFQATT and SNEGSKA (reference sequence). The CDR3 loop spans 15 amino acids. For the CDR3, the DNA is TGCAGTGCTAGTCCGGGGGTCGGTAGCACAGATACGCAGTATTTT. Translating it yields CSASPGVGSTDTQYF.

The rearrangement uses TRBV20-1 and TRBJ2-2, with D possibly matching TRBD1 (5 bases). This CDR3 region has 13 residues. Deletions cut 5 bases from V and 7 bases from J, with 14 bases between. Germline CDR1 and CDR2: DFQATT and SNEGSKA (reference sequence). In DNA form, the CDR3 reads TGCAGTGCTCCCCAGGGTGTCATCGGGGAGCTGTTTTTT. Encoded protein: CSAPQGVIGELFF.

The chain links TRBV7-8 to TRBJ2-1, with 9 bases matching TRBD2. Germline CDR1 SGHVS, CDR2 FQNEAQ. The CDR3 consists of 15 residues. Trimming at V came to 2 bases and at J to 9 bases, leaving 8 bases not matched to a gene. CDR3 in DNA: TGTGCCAGCAGCTTAAGTAACCTAGCGGGACCTGAGCAGTTCTTC. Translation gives CASSLSNLAGPEQFF.

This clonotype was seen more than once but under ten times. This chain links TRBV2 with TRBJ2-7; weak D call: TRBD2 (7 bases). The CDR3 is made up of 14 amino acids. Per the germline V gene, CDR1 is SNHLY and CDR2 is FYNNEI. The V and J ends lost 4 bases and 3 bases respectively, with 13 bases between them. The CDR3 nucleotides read TGTGCCAGCAGTGGGGACGGGGGGCTCTACGAGCAGTACTTC. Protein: CASSGDGGLYEQYF.

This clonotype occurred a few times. CDR3 coding DNA: TGTGCCAGCAGTTTTTCGGGAGGCGGCTCCTACGAGCAGTACTTC. This sequence encodes CASSFSGGGSYEQYF. J is TRBJ2-7 and V is TRBV28; 7 bases fit TRBD2. With 3 bases clipped from V and 0 bases from J, the junction kept 5 bases outside the gene matches. This CDR3 region has 15 residues. Germline V gives CDR1 MDHEN, CDR2 SYDVKM.

CDR3 DNA: TGCAGTGCTAGAGTTAGCAGAACTGACACCGGGGAGCTGTTTTTT. It is translated as CSARVSRTDTGELFF. This chain connects TRBV20-1 to TRBJ2-2, with no clear D. Germline V CDR1 and CDR2: DFQATT, SNEGSKA (reference sequence). CDR3 length: 15 residues. Trimming pared 1 base from V and 3 bases from J, leaving 12 bases between.

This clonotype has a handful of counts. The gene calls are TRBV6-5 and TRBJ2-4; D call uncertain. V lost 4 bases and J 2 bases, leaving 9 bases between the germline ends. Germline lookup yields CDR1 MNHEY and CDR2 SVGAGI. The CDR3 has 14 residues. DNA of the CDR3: TGTGCCAGCAGTTCTCAGAATACCAAAAACATTCAGTACTTC. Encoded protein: CASSSQNTKNIQYF.

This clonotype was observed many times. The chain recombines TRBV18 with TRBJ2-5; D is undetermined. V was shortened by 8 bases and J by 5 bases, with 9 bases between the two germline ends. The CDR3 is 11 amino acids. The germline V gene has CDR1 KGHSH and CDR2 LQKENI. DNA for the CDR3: TGTGCCAGCAGCCCAGAGGAGACCCAGTACTTC. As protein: CASSPEETQYF. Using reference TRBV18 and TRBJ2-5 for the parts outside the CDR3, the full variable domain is NAGVMQNPRHLVRRRGQEARLRCSPMKGHSHVYWYRQLPEEGLKFMVYLQKENIIDESGMPKERFSAEFPKEGPSILRIQQVVRGDSAAYFCASSPEETQYFGPGTRLLVL.

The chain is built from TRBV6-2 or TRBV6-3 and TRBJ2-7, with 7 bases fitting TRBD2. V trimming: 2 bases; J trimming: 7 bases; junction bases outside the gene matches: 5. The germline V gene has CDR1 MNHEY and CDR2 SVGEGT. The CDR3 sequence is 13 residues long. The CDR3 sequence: CASSYGSAGEQYF. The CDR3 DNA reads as TGTGCCAGCAGTTACGGGTCAGCGGGGGAGCAGTACTTC.

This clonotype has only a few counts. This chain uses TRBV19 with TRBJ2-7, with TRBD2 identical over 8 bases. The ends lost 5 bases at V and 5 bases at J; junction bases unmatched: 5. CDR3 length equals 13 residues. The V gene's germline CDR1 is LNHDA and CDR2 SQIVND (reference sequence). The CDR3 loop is CASSPGLVDEQYF. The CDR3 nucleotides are TGTGCCAGTAGTCCGGGACTAGTCGACGAGCAGTACTTC.

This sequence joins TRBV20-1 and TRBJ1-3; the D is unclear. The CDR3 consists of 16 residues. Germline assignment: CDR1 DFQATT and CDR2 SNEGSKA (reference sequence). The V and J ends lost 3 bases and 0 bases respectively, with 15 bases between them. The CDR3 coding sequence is TGCAGTGCTAGGGACCTCAGCGGGAACTCTGGAAACACCATATATTTT. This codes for CSARDLSGNSGNTIYF.